These T cell receptor beta chains were read from a single sample in a study of siplizumab effects on memory and regulatory T cells. Sequencing used immunoSEQ multiplex PCR; TCRdb keeps in-frame clones, though not all of them. The sample has around 95,000 clones; more than 85% are singletons. Sequencing was carried out using CD4+ T cells sorted from blood. All receptors come from a human donor in good health. The CDR3 runs from the conserved cysteine through the conserved F or W. A D gene is named only where the DNA matches it firmly. The listing skips clone size in some rows; elsewhere it reads once, few, many or a size class.

>TRBV7-3|TRBJ1-1|-|few
TGTGCCAGCAGCTTATCCGGGGGGCTGAACACTGAAGCTTTCTTT
CASSLSGGLNTEAFF
>TRBV5-3|TRBJ2-3|TRBD2|-
TGTGCCAGAAGCTTGGATCTCGGGGGGGTCACAGATACGCAGTATTTT
CARSLDLGGVTDTQYF
>TRBV27|TRBJ1-1|-|-
TGTGCCAGCAGTTTCGCGGGGGTGAACACTGAAGCTTTCTTT
CASSFAGVNTEAFF
>TRBV2|TRBJ2-3|TRBD1|-
TGTGCCACCTCCTTCGACAGGGGGAGCACAGATACGCAGTATTTT
CATSFDRGSTDTQYF
>TRBV5-6|TRBJ1-2|-|-
TGTGCCACGGGGTGGGGGCGAGATGGCTACACCTTC
CATGWGRDGYTF
>TRBV9|TRBJ2-1|-|-
TGTGCCAGCAGCGAACAAATCTACAATGAGCAGTTCTTC
CASSEQIYNEQFF
>TRBV25-1|TRBJ1-6|-|few
TGTGCCAGCAGTGCCGGGACGTTACAGTCCCTCCACTTT
CASSAGTLQSLHF
>TRBV7-3|TRBJ1-6|TRBD1|-
TGTGCCAGCAGCGAACAGGGGGGTTATAATTCACCCCTCCACTTT
CASSEQGGYNSPLHF
>TRBV18|TRBJ1-4|-|-
TGTGCCAGCTCACCCCGCGCACTTACAACTAATGAAAAACTGTTTTTT
CASSPRALTTNEKLFF
>TRBV2|TRBJ1-3|TRBD1|-
TGTGCCAGCACAGGACAGGGGAACCCCTCTGGAAACACCATATATTTT
CASTGQGNPSGNTIYF
>TRBV6-5|TRBJ1-2|-|-
TGTGTCGCCCGCAGGGCCCAGGGGGGCTACACCTTC
CVARRAQGGYTF
>TRBV7-3|TRBJ1-6|TRBD1|-
TGTGCCAGCAGCCCGAGACGGACAGGAGGGAATTCACCCCTCCACTTT
CASSPRRTGGNSPLHF
>TRBV7-9|TRBJ1-2|-|-
TGTGCCAGCAGTTCGGGCTATGGCTACACCTTC
CASSSGYGYTF
>TRBV6-5|TRBJ2-7|TRBD2|-
TGTGCCAGCAGTGCCCTCGGACTAGTACCCTACGAGCAGTACTTC
CASSALGLVPYEQYF
>TRBV2|TRBJ1-5|TRBD1|few
TGTGCCAGCAGTGAAGCAGGACAGGGGATGATGAGCAATCAGCCCCAGCATTTT
CASSEAGQGMMSNQPQHF
>TRBV5-1|TRBJ2-3|TRBD2|-
TGCGCCAGCAGCTTTGCCCTCGGGGGGGGTAGCACAGATACGCAGTATTTT
CASSFALGGGSTDTQYF
>TRBV30|TRBJ1-2|TRBD1|-
TGTGCCTGGACCGGACAGGGGAATGGCTACACCTTC
CAWTGQGNGYTF
>TRBV5-1|TRBJ2-5|-|-
TGCGCCAGCAGGATAAATACAGGGTCCCAAGAGACCCAGTACTTC
CASRINTGSQETQYF
>TRBV18|TRBJ1-5|-|-
TGTGCCAGCTCACCAGGGCCAAATCAGCCCCAGCATTTT
CASSPGPNQPQHF
>TRBV11-2|TRBJ1-1|-|-
TGTGCCAGCAGCTTCGGAGGGAACACTGAAGCTTTCTTT
CASSFGGNTEAFF
>TRBV10-3|TRBJ1-5|-|-
TGTGCCATCAGTGAGTCGGGAGGGACGGGCAATCAGCCCCAGCATTTT
CAISESGGTGNQPQHF
>TRBV19|TRBJ2-3|-|-
TGTGCCAGTAGTACTACCCGGACGGGGGCCTTTAGCACAGATACGCAGTATTTT
CASSTTRTGAFSTDTQYF
>TRBV6-5|TRBJ2-5|TRBD2|-
TGTGCCAGCACGGCAGCGGGGGGGCAAGAGACCCAGTACTTC
CASTAAGGQETQYF